Listed here are 29 T cell receptor beta chains from one sample, sequenced in a study of blood T cell repertoires in COVID-19. TCRdb's copy holds only in-frame clones and misses some; the assay was immunoSEQ multiplex PCR. The sample lists about 75,000 clones, 85% to 90% occurring once. Input material: peripheral blood. The receptors come from a human donor in a cohort sampled during active COVID-19.

This clone was recorded once. This chain joins TRBV15 and TRBJ2-1; tentative D call: TRBD2 (6 bases). Germline V lookup: CDR1 LNHNV, CDR2 YYDKDF (reference sequence). V lost 3 bases to trimming and J lost 5 bases, with 8 bases between them. The CDR3 length is 13 residues. CDR3 in amino acids: CATSRDYNNEQFF. The CDR3 DNA reads as TGTGCCACCAGCAGGGACTATAACAATGAGCAGTTCTTC.

V usage is TRBV5-5 and J usage is TRBJ1-4, with D perhaps matching TRBD1 (6 bases). Germline V gene data show CDR1 as SGHKS and CDR2 as YYEKEE (reference sequence). This CDR3 region has 15 residues. Trimming left V 4 bases short and J 7 bases short, with 17 bases between. The CDR3 loop is CASSASDRNAEKLFF. DNA for the CDR3: TGTGCCAGCAGCGCCTCCGACAGGAACGCTGAAAAACTGTTTTTT.

This chain uses TRBV13 with TRBJ2-1, with TRBD1 identical over 10 bases. Per the germline V gene, CDR1 is PRHDT and CDR2 is FYEKMQ (reference sequence). The CDR3 loop spans 16 amino acids. The J segment lost 2 bases and the V segment lost 5 bases, leaving 6 bases of the junction unmatched. CDR3 nucleotide sequence: TGTGCCAGCAGCCCCGGACAGGGGGTAACCTACAATGAGCAGTTCTTC. Encoded protein: CASSPGQGVTYNEQFF.

V is TRBV7-2 and J is TRBJ2-4, with 7 nucleotides matching TRBD2. Trimming at V came to 6 bases and at J to 1 base, leaving 6 bases not matched to a gene. The CDR3 covers 15 residues. The V gene's germline CDR1 is SGHTA and CDR2 FQGNSA. CDR3: CASRITSVAKNIQYF. The CDR3 DNA reads as TGTGCCAGCAGGATAACTAGCGTTGCCAAAAACATTCAGTACTTC.

The gene calls are TRBV5-4 and TRBJ2-5, with TRBD1 as a possible D gene (5 bases). The DNA end is a closer match to TRBJ2-7, so the J assignment may be wrong. CDR1 is SGHNT, CDR2 YYREEE, per germline (reference sequence). This CDR3 contains 15 residues. The CDR3 sequence: CASSLAASGQGEQYF. The CDR3 nucleotides read TGTGCCAGCAGCTTGGCTGCTTCCGGCCAGGGCGAGCAGTACTTC.

CDR3 residues: CASSLAPRTSGGALDTQYF. CDR3 DNA sequence: TGTGCCAGCAGCTTAGCGCCGAGGACTAGCGGGGGGGCTCTAGATACGCAGTATTTT. V is TRBV7-2 and J is TRBJ2-3, with 15 bases matching TRBD2. This CDR3 spans 19 amino acids. Germline values: CDR1 SGHTA, CDR2 FQGNSA. The trim removed 0 bases at V and 5 bases at J, leaving 9 bases unmatched.

The chain has TRBV3-1 (or the pseudogene TRBV3-2) and TRBJ2-7; 7 positions match TRBD1. Trimming at V came to 0 bases and at J to 1 base, leaving 6 bases not matched to a gene. Germline CDR1 and CDR2: LGHDT and YNNKEL (reference sequence). CDR3 length: 16 amino acids. In DNA form, the CDR3 reads TGTGCCAGCAGCCAAGAATTTACAGGGGAATCCTACGAGCAGTACTTC. Encoded protein: CASSQEFTGESYEQYF.

The chain carries TRBV3-1 (or the pseudogene TRBV3-2) and TRBJ2-1, with 7 positions matching TRBD2. V lost 3 bases to trimming and J lost 4 bases; unmatched junction nucleotides: 3. CDR3 size: 14 residues. Germline CDR1 reads LGHDT; CDR2 reads YNNKEL (reference sequence). The CDR3 reads CASSQVGGYNEQFF. CDR3 nucleotides: TGTGCCAGCAGCCAGGTGGGGGGGTACAATGAGCAGTTCTTC.

V is TRBV20-1 and J is TRBJ1-4, with TRBD1 matching over 8 bases. Germline CDR1 reads DFQATT; CDR2 reads SNEGSKA (reference sequence). The CDR3 length is 17 residues. Trimming removed 3 bases from V and 0 bases from J; junction bases left unmatched: 9. The CDR3 is CSASFPGGLATNEKLFF. The CDR3 DNA is TGCAGTGCTAGTTTTCCAGGGGGCCTGGCAACTAATGAAAAACTGTTTTTT.

The chain has TRBV4-3 and TRBJ2-3, with D hard to call. This CDR3 is built from 13 residues. The V and J ends lost 1 base and 6 bases respectively, with 8 bases between them. From germline, CDR1 is LGHNA and CDR2 YSLEER. The CDR3 here is CASSQGNADTQYF. The CDR3 DNA sequence: TGCGCCAGCAGCCAAGGAAACGCGGATACGCAGTATTTT.

The rearrangement joins TRBV18 to TRBJ2-3; perhaps TRBD2 as D (6 bases). The CDR3 consists of 12 residues. V was trimmed by 6 bases and J by 6 bases, leaving 10 bases between them. Germline-derived CDR1 and CDR2 are KGHSH and LQKENI. This CDR3 is CASSRGRDTQYF. The DNA of the CDR3 is TGTGCCAGCTCCCGAGGGAGGGATACGCAGTATTTT.

The chain joins TRBV4-1 to TRBJ2-7, with 9 bases lining up with TRBD2. Germline V lookup: CDR1 MGHRA, CDR2 YSYEKL. CDR3 length equals 18 residues. The V and J ends lost 0 bases and 0 bases, in that order; junction bases with no gene match: 9. CDR3 DNA sequence: TGCGCCAGCAGCCAAGATATGACGAGACTAGCGGTCTCCTACGAGCAGTACTTC. It is translated as CASSQDMTRLAVSYEQYF.

This clone was observed a handful of times. The chain recombines TRBV13 with TRBJ2-7; D might be TRBD2 (5 bases). CDR1 is PRHDT, CDR2 FYEKMQ, per germline (reference sequence). Trimming took 6 bases from V and 5 from J, leaving 8 bases between them. The CDR3 runs 11 residues. The CDR3 region has the DNA TGTGCCAGCAGTTGGGAGCACGAGCAGTACTTC. Protein product: CASSWEHEQYF.

This sequence joins TRBV10-1 and TRBJ2-7; 7 bases are a match to TRBD1. CDR1 is WNHNN, CDR2 SYGVQD, per germline (reference sequence). With V trimmed by 4 bases and J by 7 bases, 7 bases remained unmatched. The CDR3 is made up of 13 amino acids. The CDR3 spells CASSGGQFKEQYF. DNA for the CDR3: TGCGCCAGCAGTGGGGGACAGTTTAAGGAGCAGTACTTC.

This clone was observed a few times. This chain connects TRBV5-1 to TRBJ2-7; 8 nucleotides line up with TRBD2. V shed 6 bases and J 4 bases; nucleotides not matched to a gene: 9. The CDR3 loop spans 14 amino acids. Germline CDR1 and CDR2: SGHRS and YFSETQ. Here the CDR3 DNA reads TGCGCCAGCACCCCTCGGGGGGGGCCATACGAGCAGTACTTC. Amino acids: CASTPRGGPYEQYF.

This clone was picked up one time. J is TRBJ1-4 and V is TRBV28; maybe TRBD1 (5 bases). V lost 10 bases and J 3 bases, leaving 15 bases between the germline ends. Per the germline V gene, CDR1 is MDHEN and CDR2 is SYDVKM. This CDR3 region has 14 residues. The CDR3 protein is CATKSGLANEKLFF. CDR3 DNA sequence: TGTGCCACCAAATCGGGACTTGCTAATGAAAAACTGTTTTTT.

The chain uses TRBV7-9 and TRBJ1-4; D not resolved. The V and J ends lost 5 bases and 5 bases respectively, with 15 bases between them. The CDR3 contains 15 residues. CDR1 and CDR2 from the germline V gene are SEHNR and FQNEAQ (reference sequence). The CDR3 nucleotides are TGTGCCAGCAGCCCTAGCGGCGGACCCAATGAAAAACTGTTTTTT. It translates to CASSPSGGPNEKLFF.

The chain links TRBV5-4 to TRBJ2-7, with D unresolved. The CDR3 consists of 16 residues. Germline V lookup: CDR1 SGHNT, CDR2 YYREEE (reference sequence). The V end lost 2 bases, the J end lost 7 bases, and 22 bases lay between the germline ends. CDR3 in DNA: TGTGCCAGCAGCTTTACGTACGACGAGTTTACGGGTGAGCAGTACTTC. This translates into CASSFTYDEFTGEQYF.

J is TRBJ1-2 and V is TRBV2; D call uncertain. V was pared by 6 bases and J by 4 bases, with 15 bases between. CDR3 length equals 14 residues. CDR1 is SNHLY, CDR2 FYNNEI, per germline. The CDR3 coding sequence is TGTGCCAGCAGAGAGACCCGGGAGACCTATGGCTACACCTTC. Residues: CASRETRETYGYTF.

The rearrangement links TRBV21-1 to TRBJ2-6; the table assigns TRBD2, which was not confirmed against the DNA. TRBV21-1 is listed as a pseudogene. This CDR3 is built from 16 residues. In DNA, the CDR3 is TGTGCCAGCAGCAAAGATGGAGGCTTTGGGGCCAACGTCCTGACTTTC. Translating it yields CASSKDGGFGANVLTF.

This clone was seen only a few times. The chain employs TRBV28 and TRBJ1-2; 8 bases align to TRBD1. Trimming cost V 5 bases and J 3 bases; bases outside gene matches: 2. The CDR3 has 13 residues. The V gene's germline CDR1 is MDHEN and CDR2 SYDVKM. CDR3 nucleotide sequence: TGTGCCAGCAGTGTGGACAGGGACTATGGCTACACCTTC. Protein product: CASSVDRDYGYTF.

The V gene is TRBV5-1, the J gene TRBJ1-2; 8 nucleotides line up with TRBD1. With 4 bases clipped from V and 4 bases from J, the junction kept 12 bases outside the gene matches. Germline-derived CDR1 and CDR2 are SGHRS and YFSETQ. The CDR3 is 16 residues long. The CDR3, as DNA: TGCGCCAGCAGCCCCGGGACAGGCGCCATCGCCTATGGCTACACCTTC. This translates into CASSPGTGAIAYGYTF.

The chain employs TRBV7-2 and TRBJ2-3; TRBD1 matches 7 bases. Trimming took 3 bases from V and 1 from J; bases not matched to a gene: 1. The CDR3 has 14 amino acids. The V gene's germline CDR1 is SGHTA and CDR2 FQGNSA. In DNA, the CDR3 is TGTGCCAGCAGCTTGACAGGGCGCACAGATACGCAGTATTTT. Translating it yields CASSLTGRTDTQYF. The full variable domain, rest sourced from reference TRBV7-2 and TRBJ2-3, is GAGVSQSPSNKVTEKGKDVELRCDPISGHTALYWYRQSLGQGLEFLIYFQGNSAPDKSGLPSDRFSAERTGGSVSTLTIQRTQQEDSAVYLCASSLTGRTDTQYFGPGTRLTVL.

V and J are TRBV5-1 and TRBJ2-5; possible D gene TRBD1, 7 bases. The CDR3 is made up of 15 amino acids. The V gene's germline CDR1 is SGHRS and CDR2 YFSETQ. Trimming cost V 5 bases and J 6 bases, with 20 bases left between them. CDR3 residues: CASSYLEGAIKTQYF. In DNA form, the CDR3 reads TGCGCCAGCAGTTACTTGGAGGGGGCTATCAAGACCCAGTACTTC.

The chain employs TRBV10-1 and TRBJ1-6; no definite D call. V was pared by 4 bases and J by 5 bases, with 6 bases between. CDR1 is WNHNN, CDR2 SYGVQD, per germline (reference sequence). CDR3 length: 13 residues. CDR3 protein: CASSAENNSPLHF. CDR3 nucleotides: TGCGCCAGCAGTGCGGAGAATAATTCACCCCTCCACTTT.

The V gene is TRBV5-4, the J gene TRBJ2-6, with 11 bases aligning to TRBD1. Trimming took 4 bases from V and 2 from J; bases not matched to a gene: 2. The germline CDR1 and CDR2 sequences are SGHNT and YYREEE (reference sequence). CDR3 size: 16 residues. CDR3 nucleotides: TGTGCCAGCAGCCCGGGACAGGGGGCTGGGGCCAACGTCCTGACTTTC. This codes for CASSPGQGAGANVLTF.

CDR3 sequence reads: CASSRGLVETQYF. The CDR3 DNA follows: TGTGCCAGCAGCAGAGGACTGGTGGAGACCCAGTACTTC. This chain uses TRBV7-9 with TRBJ2-5, with TRBD2 as a possible D gene (5 bases). The germline V and J ends were trimmed by 5 bases and 5 bases, with 12 bases remaining between them. Looked up from germline, CDR1 is SEHNR and CDR2 is FQNEAQ (reference sequence). The CDR3 sequence is 13 residues long. The full variable domain, rest sourced from reference TRBV7-9 and TRBJ2-5, is DTGVSQNPRHKITKRGQNVTFRCDPISEHNRLYWYRQTLGQGPEFLTYFQNEAQLEKSRLLSDRFSAERPKGSFSTLEIQRTEQGDSAMYLCASSRGLVETQYFGPGTRLLVL.

The chain links TRBV5-4 to TRBJ2-7; TRBD1 might be the D (5 bases). CDR3 length: 14 residues. Germline V CDR1 and CDR2: SGHNT, YYREEE (reference sequence). V was shortened by 2 bases and J by 1 base, with 10 bases between the two germline ends. In DNA, the CDR3 is TGTGCCAGCAGCTTAACGCAGGGTTCCTACGAGCAGTACTTC. Amino acid sequence: CASSLTQGSYEQYF.

The rearrangement links TRBV2 to TRBJ2-1; TRBD2 matches 14 bases. After removal of 5 bases from V and 6 bases from J, the junction contained 6 bases not matched to a gene. The germline V gene has CDR1 SNHLY and CDR2 FYNNEI. The CDR3 consists of 16 residues. CDR3 sequence: CASSNQGLAGVNEQFF. The CDR3 DNA follows: TGTGCCAGCAGTAACCAGGGACTAGCGGGAGTCAATGAGCAGTTCTTC.